The rows below give T cell receptor beta chains drawn from one sample of a study of blood T cell repertoires in COVID-19. Data came from immunoSEQ multiplex PCR; TCRdb stores just in-frame clones and leaves some out. This sample has tens of thousands of clones, with around 80% found just once. Input material: peripheral blood. These TCRs come from a young man with COVID-19, enrolled during active disease. The CDR3 runs from the conserved cysteine through the conserved F or W. The order of the fields is CDR3 length, D gene, J gene, V gene, clone size, CDR3 protein, CDR3 DNA. D genes are given only for firm matches. Some rows mark clone size as missing; the rest say once, few, many or name a class of expanded clone.

len: 14
d_gene: NA
j_gene: TRBJ1-6
v_gene: TRBV12-5
abundance: once
CDR3aa: CASGQQGYNSPLHF
CDR3nt: TGTGCTAGTGGTCAACAGGGATATAATTCACCCCTCCACTTT

len: 13
d_gene: NA
j_gene: TRBJ1-1
v_gene: TRBV10-3
abundance: NA
CDR3aa: CAISVALGTEAFF
CDR3nt: TGTGCCATCAGTGTAGCTCTCGGGACTGAAGCTTTCTTT

len: 14
d_gene: NA
j_gene: TRBJ1-6
v_gene: TRBV5-4
abundance: few
CDR3aa: CASSLDRTNSPLHF
CDR3nt: TGTGCCAGCAGCTTGGACAGGACCAATTCACCCCTCCACTTT

len: 15
d_gene: TRBD2
j_gene: TRBJ2-1
v_gene: TRBV5-1
abundance: NA
CDR3aa: CASSSGLEGVNEQFF
CDR3nt: TGCGCCAGCAGCTCGGGACTAGAGGGTGTGAATGAGCAGTTCTTC

len: 18
d_gene: NA
j_gene: TRBJ2-7
v_gene: TRBV4-1
abundance: NA
CDR3aa: CASSQYAPSQATMYEQYF
CDR3nt: TGCGCCAGCAGCCAATATGCCCCCTCACAGGCGACAATGTACGAGCAGTACTTC

len: 18
d_gene: TRBD2
j_gene: TRBJ2-1
v_gene: TRBV9
abundance: few
CDR3aa: CASSVEGNPGLEYNEQFF
CDR3nt: TGTGCCAGCAGCGTAGAAGGGAATCCGGGACTAGAATACAATGAGCAGTTCTTC

len: 13
d_gene: NA
j_gene: TRBJ2-7
v_gene: TRBV28
abundance: NA
CDR3aa: CASHGGGPYEQYF
CDR3nt: TGTGCCAGCCACGGGGGAGGACCCTACGAGCAGTACTTC

len: 16
d_gene: TRBD2
j_gene: TRBJ2-1
v_gene: TRBV9
abundance: medium-sized
CDR3aa: CASSSRTSGVRNEQFF
CDR3nt: TGTGCCAGCAGCTCACGGACTAGCGGGGTGCGCAATGAGCAGTTCTTC

len: 18
d_gene: TRBD1
j_gene: TRBJ1-5
v_gene: TRBV28
abundance: few
CDR3aa: CASTGAGTGQTSNQPQHF
CDR3nt: TGTGCCAGCACTGGGGCCGGGACAGGGCAAACTAGCAATCAGCCCCAGCATTTT

len: 14
d_gene: TRBD2
j_gene: TRBJ2-7
v_gene: TRBV12-5
abundance: NA
CDR3aa: CASGGGGEGYEQYF
CDR3nt: TGTGCTAGTGGCGGGGGGGGCGAAGGCTACGAGCAGTACTTC

len: 16
d_gene: TRBD2
j_gene: TRBJ2-3
v_gene: TRBV29-1
abundance: NA
CDR3aa: CSVGDRLGTIGVTQYF
CDR3nt: TGCAGCGTTGGGGACCGGTTAGGGACTATCGGGGTTACGCAGTATTTT

len: 14
d_gene: TRBD1
j_gene: TRBJ2-2
v_gene: TRBV2
abundance: NA
CDR3aa: CASSLDRDTGELFF
CDR3nt: TGTGCCAGCAGTCTAGACAGGGACACCGGGGAGCTGTTTTTT

len: 14
d_gene: NA
j_gene: TRBJ2-7
v_gene: TRBV19
abundance: NA
CDR3aa: CASSIAQGSNEQYF
CDR3nt: TGTGCCAGTAGTATCGCGCAGGGCAGCAACGAGCAGTACTTC

len: 13
d_gene: NA
j_gene: TRBJ2-5
v_gene: TRBV12-3/TRBV12-4
abundance: NA
CDR3aa: CASSLALPETQYF
CDR3nt: TGTGCCAGCAGTTTAGCCCTCCCAGAGACCCAGTACTTC

len: 13
d_gene: TRBD1
j_gene: TRBJ2-2
v_gene: TRBV29-1
abundance: NA
CDR3aa: CSAGTGGPGELFF
CDR3nt: TGCAGCGCCGGGACAGGAGGTCCCGGGGAGCTGTTTTTT

len: 15
d_gene: NA
j_gene: TRBJ2-1
v_gene: TRBV7-8
abundance: NA
CDR3aa: CASSLQNGLRNEQFF
CDR3nt: TGTGCCAGCAGCCTCCAAAACGGACTTCGCAATGAGCAGTTCTTC

len: 14
d_gene: NA
j_gene: TRBJ2-5
v_gene: TRBV27
abundance: NA
CDR3aa: CASSFLGQKETQYF
CDR3nt: TGTGCCAGCAGTTTCCTAGGACAGAAAGAGACCCAGTACTTC

len: 14
d_gene: NA
j_gene: TRBJ2-3
v_gene: TRBV24-1
abundance: NA
CDR3aa: CATSVTGTTDTQYF
CDR3nt: TGTGCCACCAGTGTGACAGGAACCACAGATACGCAGTATTTT

len: 15
d_gene: NA
j_gene: TRBJ1-3
v_gene: TRBV2
abundance: NA
CDR3aa: CASSDMRSSGNTIYF
CDR3nt: TGTGCCAGCAGTGACATGCGTAGCTCTGGAAACACCATATATTTT

len: 14
d_gene: NA
j_gene: TRBJ2-2
v_gene: TRBV19
abundance: few
CDR3aa: CASSMALAAGELFF
CDR3nt: TGTGCCAGTAGTATGGCCCTAGCTGCCGGGGAGCTGTTTTTT

len: 15
d_gene: TRBD2
j_gene: TRBJ2-3
v_gene: TRBV11-2
abundance: NA
CDR3aa: CASGRSGRALDTQYF
CDR3nt: TGTGCCAGCGGGAGGAGCGGGAGGGCCCTAGATACGCAGTATTTT

len: 16
d_gene: TRBD1
j_gene: TRBJ2-5
v_gene: TRBV5-6
abundance: NA
CDR3aa: CASSLGTGGAQETQYF
CDR3nt: TGTGCCAGCAGCTTAGGGACAGGGGGCGCCCAAGAGACCCAGTACTTC

len: 14
d_gene: TRBD1
j_gene: TRBJ1-1
v_gene: TRBV19
abundance: NA
CDR3aa: CASSGQGAGTEAFF
CDR3nt: TGTGCCAGTAGTGGACAGGGGGCAGGGACTGAAGCTTTCTTT

len: 15
d_gene: NA
j_gene: TRBJ1-1
v_gene: TRBV11-2
abundance: NA
CDR3aa: CASSPPGAANTEAFF
CDR3nt: TGTGCCAGCAGCCCCCCCGGAGCAGCGAACACTGAAGCTTTCTTT

len: 14
d_gene: TRBD1
j_gene: TRBJ1-4
v_gene: TRBV29-1
abundance: NA
CDR3aa: CSVGLQGANEKLFF
CDR3nt: TGCAGCGTTGGGTTACAGGGGGCTAATGAAAAACTGTTTTTT

len: 14
d_gene: NA
j_gene: TRBJ2-1
v_gene: TRBV5-4
abundance: once
CDR3aa: CASTDQGRYNEQFF
CDR3nt: TGTGCCAGCACCGACCAGGGGCGATACAATGAGCAGTTCTTC

len: 17
d_gene: NA
j_gene: TRBJ1-4
v_gene: TRBV5-4
abundance: NA
CDR3aa: CASSPAQSTPGNEKLFF
CDR3nt: TGTGCCAGCAGCCCCGCACAGTCGACACCGGGGAATGAAAAACTGTTTTTT

len: 13
d_gene: NA
j_gene: TRBJ2-7
v_gene: TRBV13
abundance: NA
CDR3aa: CASSPTGVREQYF
CDR3nt: TGTGCCAGCAGCCCCACCGGGGTTCGGGAGCAGTACTTC